A single T cell receptor beta chain is shown here with its context. Its cognate antigen is unknown. Samples were assayed with immunoSEQ v3.0 at survey level. Only in-frame clones appear in the TCRdb table, and some are missing; sequencing was by immunoSEQ multiplex PCR. The table lists 25,000 to 30,000 clones, 90% to 95% of them singletons, with about 2.5% in the top ten. The data belong to a study of long-term antiretroviral therapy in people with HIV. This CDR3 has 13 amino acids. V lost 7 bases to trimming and J lost 2 bases, with 11 bases between them. Germline lookup yields CDR1 MNHNS and CDR2 SASEGT. Study outcomes and limitations: Repertoires looked antigen-experienced, with only a slight naive shift after ART.

The sequences come from unsorted PBMCs, collected about 7.4 years after starting antiretroviral therapy. The chain couples TRBV6-1 to TRBJ1-1; D gene unclear. The receptor comes from a man aged 45-60 years with HIV. The CDR3 loop is CASNYRGNTEAFF. As DNA, the CDR3 is TGTGCCAGCAACTACCGCGGAAACACTGAAGCTTTCTTT.